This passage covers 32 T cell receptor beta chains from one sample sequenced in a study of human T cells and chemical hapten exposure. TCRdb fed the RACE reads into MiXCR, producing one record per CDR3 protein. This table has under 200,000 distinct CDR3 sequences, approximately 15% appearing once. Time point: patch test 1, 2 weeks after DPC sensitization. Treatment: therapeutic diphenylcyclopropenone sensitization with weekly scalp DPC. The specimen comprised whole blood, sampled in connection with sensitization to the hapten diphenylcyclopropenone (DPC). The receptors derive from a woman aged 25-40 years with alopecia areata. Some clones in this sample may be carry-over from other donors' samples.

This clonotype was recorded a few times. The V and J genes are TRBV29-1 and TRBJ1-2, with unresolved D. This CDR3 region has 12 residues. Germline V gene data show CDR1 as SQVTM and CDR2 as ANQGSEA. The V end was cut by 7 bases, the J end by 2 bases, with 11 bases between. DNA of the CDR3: TGCAGCGGGTCGCAGACAAACTATGGCTACACCTTC. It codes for CSGSQTNYGYTF. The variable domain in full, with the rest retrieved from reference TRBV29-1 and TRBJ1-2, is SAVISQKPSRDICQRGTSLTIQCQVDSQVTMMFWYRQQPGQSLTLIATANQGSEATYESGFVIDKFPISRPNLTFSTLTVSNMSPEDSSIYLCSGSQTNYGYTFGSGTRLTVV.

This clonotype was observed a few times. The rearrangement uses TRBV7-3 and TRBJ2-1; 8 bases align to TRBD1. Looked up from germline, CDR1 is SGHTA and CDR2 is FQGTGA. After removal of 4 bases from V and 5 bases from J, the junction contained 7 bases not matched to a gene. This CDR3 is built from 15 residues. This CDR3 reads CASSSDRGIDNEQFF. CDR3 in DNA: TGTGCCAGCAGCTCAGACAGGGGTATCGACAATGAGCAGTTCTTC.

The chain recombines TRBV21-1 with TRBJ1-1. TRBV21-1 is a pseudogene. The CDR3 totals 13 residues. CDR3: CASSNWLIREAFF. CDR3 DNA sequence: TGTGCCAGCAGCAATTGGCTCATCCGTGAAGCTTTCTTT.

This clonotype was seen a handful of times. The CDR3 reads CSVERPQNRGLGNTEAFF. CDR3 nucleotide sequence: TGCAGCGTTGAACGTCCTCAGAACAGGGGGCTCGGGAACACTGAAGCTTTCTTT. This rearrangement joins TRBV29-1 to TRBJ1-1, with 9 bases that match TRBD1. CDR3 length: 18 residues. Trimming at V came to 2 bases and at J to 1 base, leaving 14 bases not matched to a gene. Germline V gives CDR1 SQVTM, CDR2 ANQGSEA. The full variable domain, in which reference TRBV29-1 and TRBJ1-1 provide the parts outside the CDR3, is SAVISQKPSRDICQRGTSLTIQCQVDSQVTMMFWYRQQPGQSLTLIATANQGSEATYESGFVIDKFPISRPNLTFSTLTVSNMSPEDSSIYLCSVERPQNRGLGNTEAFFGQGTRLTVV.

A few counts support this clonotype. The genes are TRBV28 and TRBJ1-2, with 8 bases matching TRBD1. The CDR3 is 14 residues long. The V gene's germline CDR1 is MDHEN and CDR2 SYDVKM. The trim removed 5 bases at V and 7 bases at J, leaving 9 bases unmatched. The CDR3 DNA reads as TGTGCCAGCAGTCTAGACAGGGGAATTGGTGGCTACACCTTC. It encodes CASSLDRGIGGYTF.

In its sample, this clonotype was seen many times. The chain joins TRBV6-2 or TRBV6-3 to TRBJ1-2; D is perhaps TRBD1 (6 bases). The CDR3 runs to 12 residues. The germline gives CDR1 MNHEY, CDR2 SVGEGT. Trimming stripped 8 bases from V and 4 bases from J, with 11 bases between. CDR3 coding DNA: TGTGCCAGCGGGGGCTACATCTATGGCTACACCTTC. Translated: CASGGYIYGYTF.

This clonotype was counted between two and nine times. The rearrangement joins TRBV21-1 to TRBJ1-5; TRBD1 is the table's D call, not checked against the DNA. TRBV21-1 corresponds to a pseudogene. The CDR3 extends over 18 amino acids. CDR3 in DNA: TGTGCCAGCAGCAAAGTCCCCCGGGACAGGGAAGGGAATCAGCCCCAGCATTTT. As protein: CASSKVPRDREGNQPQHF.

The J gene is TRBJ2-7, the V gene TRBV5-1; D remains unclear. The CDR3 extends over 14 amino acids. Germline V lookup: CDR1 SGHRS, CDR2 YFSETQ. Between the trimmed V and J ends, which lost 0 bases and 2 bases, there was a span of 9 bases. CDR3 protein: CASSLDRRTYEQYF. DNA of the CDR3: TGCGCCAGCAGCTTGGATAGAAGAACCTACGAGCAGTACTTC.

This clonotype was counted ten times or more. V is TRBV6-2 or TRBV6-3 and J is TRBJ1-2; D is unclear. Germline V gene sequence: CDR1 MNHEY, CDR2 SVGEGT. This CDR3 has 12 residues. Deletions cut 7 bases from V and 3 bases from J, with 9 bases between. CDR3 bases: TGTGCCAGCACCCAGGATCACTATGGCTACACCTTC. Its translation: CASTQDHYGYTF.

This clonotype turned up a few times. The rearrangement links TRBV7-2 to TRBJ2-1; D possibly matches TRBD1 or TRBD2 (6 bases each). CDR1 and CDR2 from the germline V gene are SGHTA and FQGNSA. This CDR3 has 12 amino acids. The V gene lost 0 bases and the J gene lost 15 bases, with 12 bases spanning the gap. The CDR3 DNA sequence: TGTGCCAGCAGCTTAGCGGGGGGCCCGGGGTTCTTC. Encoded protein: CASSLAGGPGFF.

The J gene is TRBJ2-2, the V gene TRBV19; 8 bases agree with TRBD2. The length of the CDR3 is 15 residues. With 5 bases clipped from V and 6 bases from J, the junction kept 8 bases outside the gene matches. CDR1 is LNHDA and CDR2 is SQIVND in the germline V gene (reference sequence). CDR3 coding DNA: TGTGCCAGTAGTGGGCCAGCGGGAGTATCCGGGGAGCTGTTTTTT. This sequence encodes CASSGPAGVSGELFF.

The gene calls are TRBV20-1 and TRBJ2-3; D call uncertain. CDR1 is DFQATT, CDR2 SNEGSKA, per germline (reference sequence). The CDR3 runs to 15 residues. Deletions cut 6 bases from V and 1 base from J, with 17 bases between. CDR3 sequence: CSATTAGRGTDTQYF. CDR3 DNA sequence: TGCAGTGCCACGACCGCCGGACGCGGCACAGATACGCAGTATTTT.

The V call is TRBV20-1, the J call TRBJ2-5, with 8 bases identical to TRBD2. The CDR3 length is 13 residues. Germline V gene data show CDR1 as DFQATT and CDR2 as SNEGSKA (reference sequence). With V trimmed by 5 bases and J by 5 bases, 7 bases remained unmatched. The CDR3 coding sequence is TGCAGTGCTTACCGGGGGGGCCCTGAGACCCAGTACTTC. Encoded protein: CSAYRGGPETQYF.

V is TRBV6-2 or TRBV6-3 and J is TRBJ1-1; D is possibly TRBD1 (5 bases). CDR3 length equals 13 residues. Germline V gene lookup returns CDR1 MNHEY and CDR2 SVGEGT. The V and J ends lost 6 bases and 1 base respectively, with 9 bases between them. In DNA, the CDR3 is TGTGCCAGCAGGGACACTTCGAACACTGAAGCTTTCTTT. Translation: CASRDTSNTEAFF.

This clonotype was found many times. The CDR3 DNA follows: TGCGCCAGCAGCCAAGATCCCCAGGGGCCCTACGAGCAGTACTTC. It encodes CASSQDPQGPYEQYF. The V and J genes are TRBV4-1 and TRBJ2-7; D might be TRBD1 (6 bases). The germline V gene encodes CDR1 MGHRA and CDR2 YSYEKL. The CDR3 length is 15 residues. With 0 bases removed from V and 2 bases from J, the gap between germline ends came to 11 bases.

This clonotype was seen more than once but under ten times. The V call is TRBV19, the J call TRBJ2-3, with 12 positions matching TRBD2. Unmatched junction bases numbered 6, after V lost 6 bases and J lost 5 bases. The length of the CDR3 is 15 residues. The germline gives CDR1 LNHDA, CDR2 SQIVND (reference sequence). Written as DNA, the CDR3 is TGTGCCAGTAGGCGGACTAGCGGGGCGATAGATACGCAGTATTTT. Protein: CASRRTSGAIDTQYF.

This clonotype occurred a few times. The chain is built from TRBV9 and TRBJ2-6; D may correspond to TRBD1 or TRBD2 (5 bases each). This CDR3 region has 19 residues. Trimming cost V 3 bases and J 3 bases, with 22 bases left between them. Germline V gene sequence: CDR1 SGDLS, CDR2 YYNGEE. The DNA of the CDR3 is TGTGCCAGCAGCGGGGCCGGGACCTTAAGGTTGCATGGGGCCAACGTCCTGACTTTC. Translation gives CASSGAGTLRLHGANVLTF.

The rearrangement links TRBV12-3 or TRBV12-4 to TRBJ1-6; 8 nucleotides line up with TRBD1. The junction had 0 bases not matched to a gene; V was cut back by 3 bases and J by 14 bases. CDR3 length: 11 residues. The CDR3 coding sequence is TGTGCCAGCAGTTTGGACAGGGCCCTCCACTTT. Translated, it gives CASSLDRALHF.

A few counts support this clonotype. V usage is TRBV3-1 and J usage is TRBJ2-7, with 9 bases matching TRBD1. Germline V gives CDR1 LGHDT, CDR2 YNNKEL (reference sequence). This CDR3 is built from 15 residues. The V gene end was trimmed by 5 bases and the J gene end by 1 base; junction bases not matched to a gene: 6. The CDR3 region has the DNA TGTGCCAGCAGCTCCACCGGGACAGGGTCCTACGAGCAGTACTTC. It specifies CASSSTGTGSYEQYF.

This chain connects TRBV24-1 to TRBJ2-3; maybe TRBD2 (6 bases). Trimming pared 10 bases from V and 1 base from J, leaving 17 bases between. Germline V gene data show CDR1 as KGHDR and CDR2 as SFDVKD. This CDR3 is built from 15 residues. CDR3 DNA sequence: TGTGCCACAAAGGATCGGGGGTCAGGCACAGATACGCAGTATTTT. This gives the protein CATKDRGSGTDTQYF.

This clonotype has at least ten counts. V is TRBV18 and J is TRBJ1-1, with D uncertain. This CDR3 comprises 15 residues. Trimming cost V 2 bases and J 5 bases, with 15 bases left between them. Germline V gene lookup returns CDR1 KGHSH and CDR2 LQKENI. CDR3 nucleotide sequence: TGTGCCAGCTCACCAGGGGTTGGGCGGTCTACTGAAGCTTTCTTT. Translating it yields CASSPGVGRSTEAFF.

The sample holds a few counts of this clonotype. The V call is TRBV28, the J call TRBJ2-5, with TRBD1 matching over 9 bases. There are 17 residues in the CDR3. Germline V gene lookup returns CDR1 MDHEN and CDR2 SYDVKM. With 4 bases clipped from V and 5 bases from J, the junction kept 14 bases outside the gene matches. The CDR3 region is CASSSRITGTGLETQYF. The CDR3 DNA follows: TGTGCCAGCAGTTCCCGAATCACCGGGACAGGGTTGGAGACCCAGTACTTC.

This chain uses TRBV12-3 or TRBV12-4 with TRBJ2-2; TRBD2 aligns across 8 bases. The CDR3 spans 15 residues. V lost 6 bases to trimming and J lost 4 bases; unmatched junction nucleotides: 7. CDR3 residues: CASSTGLASTGELFF. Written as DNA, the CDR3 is TGTGCCAGCAGCACAGGACTAGCCTCCACCGGGGAGCTGTTTTTT.

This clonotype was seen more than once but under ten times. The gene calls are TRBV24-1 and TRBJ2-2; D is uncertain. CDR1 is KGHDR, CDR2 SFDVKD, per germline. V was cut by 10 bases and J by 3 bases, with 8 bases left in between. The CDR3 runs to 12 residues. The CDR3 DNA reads TGTGCCACTATTAGTGACACCGGGGAGCTGTTTTTT. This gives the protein CATISDTGELFF.

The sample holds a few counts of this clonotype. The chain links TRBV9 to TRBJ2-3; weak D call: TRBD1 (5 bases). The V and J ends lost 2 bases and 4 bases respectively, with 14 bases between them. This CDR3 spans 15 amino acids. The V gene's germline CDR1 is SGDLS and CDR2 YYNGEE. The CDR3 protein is CASSVSGSPSDTQYF. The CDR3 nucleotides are TGTGCCAGCAGCGTCTCAGGGTCCCCTTCAGATACGCAGTATTTT.

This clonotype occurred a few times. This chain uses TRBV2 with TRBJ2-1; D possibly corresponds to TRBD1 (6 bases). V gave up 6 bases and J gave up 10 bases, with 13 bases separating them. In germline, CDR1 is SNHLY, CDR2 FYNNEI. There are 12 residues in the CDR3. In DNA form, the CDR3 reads TGTGCCAGCAGGTCAGGGGTAAAGGAGCAGTTCTTC. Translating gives CASRSGVKEQFF.

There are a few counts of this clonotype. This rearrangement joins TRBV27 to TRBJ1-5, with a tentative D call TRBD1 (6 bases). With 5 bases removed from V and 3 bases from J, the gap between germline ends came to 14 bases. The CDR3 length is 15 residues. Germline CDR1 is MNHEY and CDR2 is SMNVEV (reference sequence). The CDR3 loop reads CASSAAGHLNQPQHF. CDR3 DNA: TGTGCCAGCAGTGCGGCGGGACATCTCAATCAGCCCCAGCATTTT.

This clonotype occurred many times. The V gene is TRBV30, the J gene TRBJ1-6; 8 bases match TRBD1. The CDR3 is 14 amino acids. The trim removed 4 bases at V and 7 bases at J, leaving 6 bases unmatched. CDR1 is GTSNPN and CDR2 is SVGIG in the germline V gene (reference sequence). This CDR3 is CAWKPGGGNSPLHF. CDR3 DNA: TGTGCCTGGAAGCCAGGGGGCGGGAATTCACCCCTCCACTTT. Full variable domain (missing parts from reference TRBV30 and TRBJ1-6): SQTIHQWPATLVQPVGSPLSLECTVEGTSNPNLYWYRQAAGRGLQLLFYSVGIGQISSEVPQNLSASRPQDRQFILSSKKLLLSDSGFYLCAWKPGGGNSPLHFGNGTRLTVT.

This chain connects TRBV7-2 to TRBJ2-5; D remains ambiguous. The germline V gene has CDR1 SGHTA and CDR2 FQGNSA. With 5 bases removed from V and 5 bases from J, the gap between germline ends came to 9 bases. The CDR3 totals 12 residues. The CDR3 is CASSRSGETQYF. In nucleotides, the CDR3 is TGTGCCAGCAGCCGCTCCGGGGAGACCCAGTACTTC. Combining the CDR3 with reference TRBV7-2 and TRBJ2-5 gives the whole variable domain GAGVSQSPSNKVTEKGKDVELRCDPISGHTALYWYRQSLGQGLEFLIYFQGNSAPDKSGLPSDRFSAERTGGSVSTLTIQRTQQEDSAVYLCASSRSGETQYFGPGTRLLVL.

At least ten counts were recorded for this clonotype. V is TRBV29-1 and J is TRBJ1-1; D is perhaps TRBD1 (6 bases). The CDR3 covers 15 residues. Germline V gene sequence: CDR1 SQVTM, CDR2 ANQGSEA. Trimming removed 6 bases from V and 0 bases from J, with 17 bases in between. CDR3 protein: CSVSAMGGMNTEAFF. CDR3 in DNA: TGCAGCGTGTCGGCTATGGGGGGCATGAACACTGAAGCTTTCTTT.

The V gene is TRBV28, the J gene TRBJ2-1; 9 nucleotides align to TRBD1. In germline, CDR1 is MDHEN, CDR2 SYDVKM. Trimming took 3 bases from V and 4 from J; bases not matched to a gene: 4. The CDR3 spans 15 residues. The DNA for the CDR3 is TGTGCCAGCAGTTTTGGGGACAGGGTTTACAATGAGCAGTTCTTC. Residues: CASSFGDRVYNEQFF.

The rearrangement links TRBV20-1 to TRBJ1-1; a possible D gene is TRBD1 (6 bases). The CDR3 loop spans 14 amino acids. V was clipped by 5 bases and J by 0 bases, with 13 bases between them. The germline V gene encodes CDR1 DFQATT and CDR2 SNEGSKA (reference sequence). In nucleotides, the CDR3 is TGCAGTGCTCAAACCAGGGGTATGAACACTGAAGCTTTCTTT. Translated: CSAQTRGMNTEAFF.